The clone carrying this T cell receptor beta chain was seen more than once but under ten times. As yet, its antigen is unknown. The data belong to a study of CD8 T cells in ankylosing spondylitis. Study results and caveats: Fewer than 10 highly homologous variants made up a TCR beta motif that seemed to typify ankylosing spondylitis blood.

A single record per CDR3 protein comes from TCRdb applying MiXCR to the 5' RACE reads. This table has fewer than 750,000 distinct CDR3 sequences, 15% to 20% appearing once. V was clipped by 5 bases and J by 5 bases, with 18 bases between them. Germline V gene lookup returns CDR1 SGHVS and CDR2 FNYEAQ. This CDR3 spans 15 amino acids. The sequenced sample consisted of blood, either unsorted or a sorted T cell fraction (not recorded which). This rearrangement joins TRBV7-6 to TRBJ1-1; D perhaps matches TRBD1 (5 bases). This clonotype was sampled from a male donor with ankylosing spondylitis. The CDR3: CASSPSVAGGTEAFF. In nucleotides, the CDR3 is TGTGCCAGCAGCCCCAGCGTGGCCGGGGGGACTGAAGCTTTCTTT.